Presented here are 8 T cell receptor beta chains from one specimen sequenced in a study of T cell changes during pregnancy in multiple sclerosis. Some clones are missing from TCRdb's copy, which holds only in-frame ones; the method was immunoSEQ multiplex PCR. The table lists approximately 43,000 clones, less than 90% of them singletons. The material sequenced was CD4+ T cells from peripheral blood mononuclear cells, taken before pregnancy. These receptors came from a female donor with multiple sclerosis, enrolled in a pregnancy study.

The chain uses TRBV5-1 and TRBJ2-5; D possibly corresponds to TRBD1 (6 bases). CDR3 size: 13 residues. Looked up from germline, CDR1 is SGHRS and CDR2 is YFSETQ. The germline V and J ends were trimmed by 5 bases and 3 bases, with 11 bases remaining between them. CDR3 sequence: CASSYGGEETQYF. The CDR3 DNA follows: TGCGCCAGCAGTTATGGGGGCGAAGAGACCCAGTACTTC.

This clone has just a few counts. The CDR3: CASSPPSRDVRQPQHF. CDR3 DNA: TGTGCCAGCTCACCACCGAGCAGGGATGTGCGGCAGCCCCAGCATTTT. This chain links TRBV18 with TRBJ1-5; a weak D match, TRBD1 (5 bases). V was clipped by 0 bases and J by 7 bases, with 16 bases between them. In germline, CDR1 is KGHSH, CDR2 LQKENI. CDR3 length: 16 amino acids.

The rearrangement joins TRBV6-5 to TRBJ2-7; 7 bases fit TRBD2. This CDR3 spans 14 amino acids. Looked up from germline, CDR1 is MNHEY and CDR2 is SVGAGI. Trimming removed 6 bases from V and 2 bases from J; junction bases left unmatched: 7. CDR3 loop: CASSTGDYPYEQYF. CDR3 DNA sequence: TGTGCCAGCAGCACGGGGGACTATCCCTACGAGCAGTACTTC.

This clone was seen a single time. This rearrangement joins TRBV6-4 to TRBJ2-1; 9 bases are a match to TRBD2. V was clipped by 9 bases and J by 8 bases; unmatched bases: 14. This CDR3 contains 15 residues. CDR1 and CDR2 (germline): MRHNA, SNTAGT. The CDR3 bases are TGTGCCAGTAGCCCTTTGGTAGCGGGGGTCGATGAGCAGTTCTTC. Encoded protein: CASSPLVAGVDEQFF.

J is TRBJ2-7 and V is TRBV7-9; D not certain. With 5 bases removed from V and 7 bases from J, the gap between germline ends came to 9 bases. CDR1 and CDR2 (germline): SEHNR, FQNEAQ (reference sequence). The CDR3 consists of 11 residues. The CDR3 sequence: CASSPGWEQYF. The CDR3 coding sequence is TGTGCCAGCAGCCCCGGGTGGGAGCAGTACTTC. The full variable domain, its missing parts supplied by reference TRBV7-9 and TRBJ2-7, is DTGVSQNPRHKITKRGQNVTFRCDPISEHNRLYWYRQTLGQGPEFLTYFQNEAQLEKSRLLSDRFSAERPKGSFSTLEIQRTEQGDSAMYLCASSPGWEQYFGPGTRLTVT.

The chain employs TRBV5-1 and TRBJ1-1; possible D gene TRBD1, 6 bases. The V gene's germline CDR1 is SGHRS and CDR2 YFSETQ. The CDR3 covers 15 residues. Trimming removed 4 bases at V and 1 base at J, with 14 bases between. The CDR3 sequence: CASSPREGGNTEAFF. The CDR3 DNA sequence: TGCGCCAGCAGCCCCAGGGAAGGGGGGAACACTGAAGCTTTCTTT.

This clone was counted a few times. This rearrangement joins TRBV5-5 to TRBJ2-2; a weak D match, TRBD1 (5 bases). CDR3 size: 16 residues. V dropped 2 bases and J dropped 6 bases, with 17 bases sitting between them. CDR1 and CDR2 (germline): SGHKS, YYEKEE (reference sequence). The CDR3 DNA reads as TGTGCCAGCAGCTTACGAGCCCAGGGCTTATCCGGGGAGCTGTTTTTT. Amino acids: CASSLRAQGLSGELFF.

The gene calls are TRBV5-1 and TRBJ2-7, with 9 bases matching TRBD1. CDR1 and CDR2 (germline): SGHRS, YFSETQ. The CDR3 length is 13 residues. V was pared by 4 bases and J by 6 bases, with 5 bases of the junction left unmatched. CDR3 sequence reads: CASSRQGESEQYF. The CDR3 DNA sequence: TGCGCCAGCAGCCGACAGGGGGAGAGCGAGCAGTACTTC.